These 13 T cell receptor beta chains were sequenced from one sample in a study of T-cell memory formation after mild COVID-19 (dated by TCRdb to the early 2020s). Libraries were made using 5' RACE. Sequencing was performed on an Illumina NovaSeq 6000. Starting from the raw public reads, TCRdb applied fastp trimming at Q25, assembled clones with MiXCR and retained in-frame beta chains. A single entry per CDR3 protein holds the most common genes and DNA from its merged rows. The sample table shows 45,000 to 65,000 distinct CDR3 sequences, and more than 9% are seen once. The leading ten clones occupy more than 1% of the sample. Source material: PBMCs or a T cell subset sorted from them (not recorded which). These receptors were taken from a man younger than 35 who had mild COVID-19 (a few samples of this study predate the infection). The sample titles of this study are shuffled in the database, so cell type and time point are left out; the donor was told from shared clones.

The table lists this clonotype with a few counts. CDR3 residues: CAIKDTEYQPQHF. The CDR3 bases are TGTGCCATCAAGGACACGGAATATCAGCCCCAGCATTTT. The chain recombines TRBV10-3 with TRBJ1-5, with TRBD1 as a possible D gene (5 bases). The CDR3 runs 13 residues. The V end lost 7 bases, the J end lost 5 bases, and 12 bases lay between the germline ends. Germline V gene sequence: CDR1 ENHRY, CDR2 SYGVKD.

This clonotype was counted at least ten times. This rearrangement joins TRBV7-9 to TRBJ2-2; D gene uncertain. Trimming took 11 bases from V and 6 from J, leaving 19 bases between them. The germline CDR1 and CDR2 sequences are SEHNR and FQNEAQ (reference sequence). CDR3 size: 14 residues. CDR3 sequence reads: CAADSEAGSGELFF. In DNA, the CDR3 is TGTGCCGCAGATTCTGAAGCCGGCTCCGGGGAGCTGTTTTTT. Full variable domain (remainder filled in from reference TRBV7-9 and TRBJ2-2): DTGVSQNPRHKITKRGQNVTFRCDPISEHNRLYWYRQTLGQGPEFLTYFQNEAQLEKSRLLSDRFSAERPKGSFSTLEIQRTEQGDSAMYLCAADSEAGSGELFFGEGSRLTVL.

This clonotype was counted ten times or more. The chain uses TRBV7-3 and TRBJ2-3; D possibly corresponds to TRBD2 (6 bases). The CDR3 extends over 17 amino acids. Germline CDR1 SGHTA, CDR2 FQGTGA. The V end was cut by 5 bases, the J end by 0 bases, with 18 bases between. CDR3 nucleotide sequence: TGTGCCAGCAGCCCGCTTACGGGAGTCTCGAGCACAGATACGCAGTATTTT. It translates to CASSPLTGVSSTDTQYF.

CDR3 residues: CSVSSGGLTVRAEAFF. In DNA form, the CDR3 reads TGCAGCGTTAGCTCGGGCGGTTTAACCGTGAGGGCTGAAGCTTTCTTT. The rearrangement uses TRBV29-1 and TRBJ1-1; D unclear. Germline V CDR1 and CDR2: SQVTM, ANQGSEA. The V and J ends lost 5 bases and 6 bases respectively, with 25 bases between them. The CDR3 length is 16 residues.

This clonotype was detected many times. V gene TRBV24-1 combines with J gene TRBJ1-6; 7 bases agree with TRBD1. Per germline, CDR1 KGHDR and CDR2 SFDVKD. J gave up 3 bases and V 12 bases, and 10 bases lay outside the gene matches. This CDR3 is 15 amino acids long. The CDR3 DNA reads as TGTGCCGGATCCCGGGACAGCCGCTATAATTCACCCCTCCACTTT. The encoded protein is CAGSRDSRYNSPLHF.

The CDR3 spells CSASLAGGNNEQFF. CDR3 sequence (DNA): TGCAGTGCTAGCTTGGCAGGGGGGAACAATGAGCAGTTCTTC. The chain has TRBV20-1 and TRBJ2-1; the D gene is possibly TRBD1 (7 bases). Per the germline V gene, CDR1 is DFQATT and CDR2 is SNEGSKA (reference sequence). The V and J ends lost 3 bases and 5 bases respectively, with 14 bases between them. This CDR3 has 14 residues.

In this sample, this clonotype turned up a few times. The J gene is TRBJ1-5, the V gene TRBV2; D perhaps matches TRBD1 (6 bases). Trimming left V 7 bases short and J 4 bases short, with 11 bases between. This CDR3 is built from 13 residues. CDR1 SNHLY and CDR2 FYNNEI come from the germline V gene. CDR3 DNA sequence: TGTGCCAGCATCCGGGACATAAATCAGCCCCAGCATTTT. It codes for CASIRDINQPQHF.

This clonotype was detected many times. This chain connects TRBV5-1 to TRBJ1-1; possibly TRBD1 for D (5 bases). The V gene lost 0 bases and the J gene lost 0 bases, with 9 bases spanning the gap. Germline V gene lookup returns CDR1 SGHRS and CDR2 YFSETQ. The CDR3 is made up of 15 amino acids. As DNA, the CDR3 is TGCGCCAGCAGCTTGGCCGGGGGGATGAACACTGAAGCTTTCTTT. Translated, it gives CASSLAGGMNTEAFF.

The V gene is TRBV9, the J gene TRBJ1-2; D is perhaps TRBD1 (6 bases). CDR1 and CDR2 (germline): SGDLS, YYNGEE. Trimming shortened V by 0 bases and J by 4 bases, and 19 bases separated the two germline ends. CDR3 length: 17 amino acids. In nucleotides, the CDR3 is TGTGCCAGCAGCGTAGCCCCTCATGCAGGGGAGGGCTATGGCTACACCTTC. Amino acid sequence: CASSVAPHAGEGYGYTF.

The chain is built from TRBV5-1 and TRBJ2-5; 9 nucleotides agree with TRBD1. V shed 4 bases, J shed 3 bases, and the junction held 4 bases outside the gene matches. The length of the CDR3 is 14 residues. Germline V lookup: CDR1 SGHRS, CDR2 YFSETQ. For the CDR3, the DNA is TGCGCCAGCAGCCCGGACAGGGGTAAAGAGACCCAGTACTTC. Translating it yields CASSPDRGKETQYF.

This clonotype was seen at least ten times. The chain links TRBV29-1 to TRBJ2-5; 15 bases fit TRBD2. Unmatched junction bases numbered 1, after V lost 6 bases and J lost 2 bases. CDR1 is SQVTM, CDR2 ANQGSEA, per germline. The CDR3 length is 14 residues. The CDR3 region has the DNA TGCAGCGTGGGGACTAGCGGGGGGCAAGAGACCCAGTACTTC. Encoded protein: CSVGTSGGQETQYF.

This clonotype was observed at least ten times. The CDR3 coding sequence is TGTGCCAGCAGTGAACAGGGGGCGACCTACGAGCAGTACGTC. Protein: CASSEQGATYEQYV. The J gene is TRBJ2-7, the V gene TRBV2, with 8 bases lining up with TRBD1. The V and J ends lost 2 bases and 2 bases, in that order; junction bases with no gene match: 2. The CDR3 runs to 14 residues. CDR1 and CDR2 from the germline V gene are SNHLY and FYNNEI.

There are a few counts of this clonotype. The V and J genes are TRBV7-2 and TRBJ2-1; 11 bases fit TRBD2. The CDR3 has 15 residues. The trim removed 4 bases at V and 7 bases at J, leaving 6 bases unmatched. Per the germline V gene, CDR1 is SGHTA and CDR2 is FQGNSA. CDR3 bases: TGTGCCAGCAGCTCTGTTAGCGGGGGGGTTAATGAGCAGTTCTTC. Its protein is CASSSVSGGVNEQFF.